This TCR beta chain was observed in a study of CD8 T cells in Susac syndrome. Random hexamers were used to reverse transcribe an amount of about 0.45 to 1 ug RNA. TCRdb reanalysed the immunoSEQ multiplex PCR reads using MiXCR and keeps one entry per CDR3 protein. The data contain 100,000 to 150,000 distinct CDR3 sequences, around 94% of them singletons. The CDR3 extends over 12 amino acids. Germline V lookup: CDR1 SQVTM, CDR2 ANQGSEA. After removal of 7 bases from V and 8 bases from J, the junction contained 8 bases not matched to a gene. This clonotype was observed a handful of times. CD8+ and CD4+ blood T cells underwent TCR beta sequencing. TEMRA cells were FACS-enriched, unlike CD8+ and CD4+ T cells, which were negatively isolated.

This receptor was obtained from a human donor in good health. The specimen was CD4+ T cells from PBMCs. The V call is TRBV29-1, the J call TRBJ1-5, with 7 nucleotides matching TRBD1. The DNA of the CDR3 is TGCAGCGCTGCGACAGGGAGTGAGCCCCAGCATTTT. Protein product: CSAATGSEPQHF.